This T cell receptor beta chain was profiled in a study of beta chain features in type 1 diabetes. The germline V and J ends were trimmed by 6 bases and 0 bases, with 15 bases remaining between them. The CDR3 spans 15 residues. Looked up from germline, CDR1 is MDHEN and CDR2 is SYDVKM. Cells sorted by CD45RO/CCR7/CD25/CD127/CD95/CD27 comprised CD4+ naive, central memory, regulatory and stem cell-like memory cells. Sequenced material consisted of expressed TCRB transcripts (all of the isolated RNA was reverse transcribed). Here immunoSEQ multiplex PCR was the method, and the copy in TCRdb shows in-frame clones only, minus some. Here the sample spans hundreds of thousands of clones, 68% being singletons.

Sequenced: naive CD4+ T cells from blood. The clonotype was recovered from a young man in good health. This sequence joins TRBV28 and TRBJ2-7, with D maybe TRBD2 (5 bases). In DNA form, the CDR3 reads TGTGCCAGCAGCCCTCTTGTGGGGAGCTCCTACGAGCAGTACTTC. The encoded protein is CASSPLVGSSYEQYF.